A selection of T cell receptor beta chains follows, all from one sample in a study of blood T cell repertoires in COVID-19. Data came from immunoSEQ multiplex PCR; TCRdb stores just in-frame clones and leaves some out. The table lists around 360,000 clones, roughly 87% of them singletons, with almost 3% in the top ten. Sequencing input: PBMCs or T cells enriched from blood (not recorded which). These receptors were collected from a woman younger than 45 who had recovered from COVID-19. Both conserved end residues are part of each CDR3.

TRBJ1-1,TRBV12-3/TRBV12-4,CASVEQQNTEAFF
TRBJ1-1,TRBV29-1,CSVERDIETEAFF
TRBJ1-5,TRBV12-3/TRBV12-4,CASRDTEEPQHF
TRBJ1-2,TRBV19,CASSIGQGGGYTF
TRBJ1-3,TRBV4-2,CASSHPVTGQGGNTIYF
TRBJ1-6,TRBV12-3/TRBV12-4,CASSPSVTPLHF
TRBJ2-1,TRBV27,CASSPLGLDNEQFF
TRBJ1-3,TRBV13,CASSRKQGNTIYF
TRBJ2-7,TRBV11-1,CASTMTGAGEQYF
TRBJ1-1,TRBV27,CASSLRRDTEAFF
TRBJ1-2,TRBV28,CASSVTVFGYTF
TRBJ2-7,TRBV6-6,CASSSSGGGRTYEQYF
TRBJ1-1,TRBV27,CASSRGDRQNTEAFF
TRBJ2-7,TRBV7-9,CASSYAGGSYEQYF
TRBJ2-3,TRBV27,CASSLSPSGADTQYF
TRBJ1-4,TRBV7-6,CASSPGDSTNEKLFF
TRBJ2-7,TRBV6-5,CASSGPYEQYF
TRBJ2-3,TRBV2,CASSDTSGFSTDTQYF
TRBJ1-3,TRBV6-5,CASGAGGGNTIYF
TRBJ1-1,TRBV9,CASSVDPGKGTEAFF
TRBJ1-6,TRBV28,CASRPGQGNSPLHF
TRBJ2-2,TRBV4-1,CASSQERDTASGELFF
TRBJ1-1,TRBV5-1,CASSSLRAQGAEAFF
TRBJ2-1,TRBV6-5,CASSPGVAPREQFF
TRBJ2-5,TRBV5-1,CASSVGLAGGRNETQYF
TRBJ2-7,TRBV19,CASSIVLAPDYEQYF
TRBJ2-2,TRBV9,CASSVVGGLYGELFF
TRBJ2-7,TRBV11-2,CASSFLAGSSYEQYF
TRBJ2-7,TRBV27,CASSLGTSGPRYEQYF
TRBJ2-2,TRBV5-6,CASSWDRGRTGELFF
TRBJ1-1,TRBV28,CASSFQGARTEAFF
TRBJ2-3,TRBV18,CASSYLSTDTQYF
TRBJ1-1,TRBV3-1/TRBV3-2,CASSQDGLANTEAFF